The clone carrying this T cell receptor beta chain was observed once. The CDR3 is 12 residues long. Germline V gives CDR1 SGHRS, CDR2 YFSETQ. V was clipped by 0 bases and J by 6 bases, with 7 bases between them. The sample belongs to a study of blood T cell repertoires in COVID-19. Original methodology: Scientists estimated how many nucleated cells there were by amplifying reference gene primers. The method was immunoSEQ multiplex PCR; TCRdb's version includes in-frame clones alone and lacks a portion of them. V and J calls and clone size are given by that table; D and trimming were obtained from the DNA. The sample yields about 140,000 clones, roughly 88% seen once.

This sequence originates from a woman between 50 and 59 years old with acute or convalescent COVID-19. Sequenced: peripheral blood. The rearrangement joins TRBV5-1 to TRBJ2-7; TRBD1 might be the D (5 bases). The CDR3 protein is CASSLEGVEQYF. The CDR3 DNA sequence: TGCGCCAGCAGCTTGGAAGGGGTCGAGCAGTACTTC.